The clone carrying this T cell receptor (beta chain) was picked up one time. No antigen is known for it. Germline V gene sequence: CDR1 MGHRA, CDR2 YSYEKL. The CDR3 covers 18 residues. J gave up 7 bases and V 0 bases, and 10 bases lay outside the gene matches. The PCR employed 60 Vbeta primers together with 13 Jbeta primers. Libraries were prepared by immunoSEQ multiplex PCR; TCRdb keeps only in-frame clonotypes and omits some of them. The top ten clones hold roughly 2.8% of a sample with 150,000 to 160,000 clones, approximately 75% of them seen once. This sample was included in a study of cytomegalovirus exposure and HLA in healthy donors. Study-level results: Rare sequences made up most TCRs, while some public TCRs were found in many donors. What TCR beta sequences reportedly achieved was accurate prediction of HLA-A and HLA-B alleles in most subjects. In a later analysis, a missense DCLRE1C variant was linked to TCR beta V- and J-gene trimming.

The sequenced sample was PBMCs. The sequence derives from a man younger than 30 in good health and CMV-seronegative. This chain uses TRBV4-1 with TRBJ1-6, with 9 bases that match TRBD1. DNA of the CDR3: TGCGCCAGCAGCCAAGATTCCCCCCCGGGACAGGGAAATTCACCCCTCCACTTT. Translation: CASSQDSPPGQGNSPLHF.